This T cell receptor beta chain was sequenced for a study of blood T cell repertoires in COVID-19. Across the whole study: T cells, B-cell-depleted T cells, or PBMCs provided the cDNA or gDNA that served as material.

This table comes from immunoSEQ multiplex PCR, and its TCRdb copy is limited to in-frame clones, with some not included. The data show 50,000 to 75,000 clones, with around 73% seen just once and less than 25% held by the top ten. V was cut by 3 bases and J by 4 bases, with 12 bases left in between. CDR3 length equals 14 residues. The germline gives CDR1 SGHDN, CDR2 FVKESK. This TCR came from a man older than 75 with active or convalescent COVID-19. The sample taken for sequencing was peripheral blood. This chain connects TRBV14 to TRBJ2-5; no clear D gene. The CDR3 DNA reads as TGTGCCAGCAGCCACCTAACGATGCGAGAGACCCAGTACTTC. Amino acid sequence: CASSHLTMRETQYF.